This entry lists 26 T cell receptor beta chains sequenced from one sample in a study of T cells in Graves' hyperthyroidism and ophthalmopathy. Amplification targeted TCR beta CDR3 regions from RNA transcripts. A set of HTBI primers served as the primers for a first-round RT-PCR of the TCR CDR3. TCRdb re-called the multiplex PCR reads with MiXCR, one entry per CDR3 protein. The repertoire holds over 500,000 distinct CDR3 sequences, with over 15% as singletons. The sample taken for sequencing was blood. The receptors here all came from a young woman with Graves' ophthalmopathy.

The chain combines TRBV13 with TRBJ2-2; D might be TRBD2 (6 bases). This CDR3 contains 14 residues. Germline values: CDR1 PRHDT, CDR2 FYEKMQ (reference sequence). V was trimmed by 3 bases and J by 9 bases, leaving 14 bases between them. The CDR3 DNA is TGTGCCAGCAGCTTGGTCGGGGAGGCCCGGGAGCTGTTTTTT. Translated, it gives CASSLVGEARELFF. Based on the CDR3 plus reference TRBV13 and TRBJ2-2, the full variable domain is AAGVIQSPRHLIKEKRETATLKCYPIPRHDTVYWYQQGPGQDPQFLISFYEKMQSDKGSIPDRFSAQQFSDYHSELNMSSLELGDSALYFCASSLVGEARELFFGEGSRLTVL.

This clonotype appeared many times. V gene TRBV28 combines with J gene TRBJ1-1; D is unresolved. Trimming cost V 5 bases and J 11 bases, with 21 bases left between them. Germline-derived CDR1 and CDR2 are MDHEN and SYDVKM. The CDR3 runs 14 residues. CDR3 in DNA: TGTGCCAGCAGTCCCCGGACCTCATCCCTGGGGGCTTTCTTT. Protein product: CASSPRTSSLGAFF.

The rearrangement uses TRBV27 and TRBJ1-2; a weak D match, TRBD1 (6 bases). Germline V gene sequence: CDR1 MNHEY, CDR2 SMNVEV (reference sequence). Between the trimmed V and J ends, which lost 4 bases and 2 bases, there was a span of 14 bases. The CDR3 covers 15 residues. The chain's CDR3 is CASSYRDTSNYGYTF. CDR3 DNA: TGTGCCAGCAGTTATCGGGACACCTCAAACTATGGCTACACCTTC.

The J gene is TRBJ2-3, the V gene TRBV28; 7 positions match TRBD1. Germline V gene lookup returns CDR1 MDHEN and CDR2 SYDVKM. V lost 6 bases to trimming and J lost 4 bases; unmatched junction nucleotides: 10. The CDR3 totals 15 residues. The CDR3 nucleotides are TGTGCCAGCAGCTACGACAGGGAAGGGCCAGATACGCAGTATTTT. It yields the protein CASSYDREGPDTQYF.

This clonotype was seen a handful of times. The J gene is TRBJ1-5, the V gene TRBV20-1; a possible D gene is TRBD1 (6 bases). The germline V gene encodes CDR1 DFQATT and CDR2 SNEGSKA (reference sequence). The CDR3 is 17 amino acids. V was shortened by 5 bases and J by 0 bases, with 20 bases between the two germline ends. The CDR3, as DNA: TGCAGTGCTTGTGAACTCGGGACACACTATAGCAATCAGCCCCAGCATTTT. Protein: CSACELGTHYSNQPQHF.

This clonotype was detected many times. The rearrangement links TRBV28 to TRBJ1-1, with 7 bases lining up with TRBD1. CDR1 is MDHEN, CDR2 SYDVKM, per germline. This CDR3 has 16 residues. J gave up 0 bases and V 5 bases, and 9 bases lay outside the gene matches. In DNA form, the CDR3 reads TGTGCCAGCAGTACAGGGGACAGATACATGAACACTGAAGCTTTCTTT. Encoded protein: CASSTGDRYMNTEAFF. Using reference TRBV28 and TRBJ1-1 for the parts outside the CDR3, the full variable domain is DVKVTQSSRYLVKRTGEKVFLECVQDMDHENMFWYRQDPGLGLRLIYFSYDVKMKEKGDIPEGYSVSREKKERFSLILESASTNQTSMYLCASSTGDRYMNTEAFFGQGTRLTVV.

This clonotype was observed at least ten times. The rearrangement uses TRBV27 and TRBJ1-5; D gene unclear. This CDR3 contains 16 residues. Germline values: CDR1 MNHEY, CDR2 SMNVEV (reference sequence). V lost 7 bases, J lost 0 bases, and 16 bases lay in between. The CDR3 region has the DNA TGTGCCAGCACTTGGGCACTACCGTATAGCAATCAGCCCCAGCATTTT. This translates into CASTWALPYSNQPQHF.

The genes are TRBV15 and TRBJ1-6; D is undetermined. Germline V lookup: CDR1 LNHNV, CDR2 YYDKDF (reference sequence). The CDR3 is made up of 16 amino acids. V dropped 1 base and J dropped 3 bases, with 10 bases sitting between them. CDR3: CATSRAPAGYNSPLHF. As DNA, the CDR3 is TGTGCCACCAGCAGAGCTCCCGCAGGCTATAATTCACCCCTCCACTTT. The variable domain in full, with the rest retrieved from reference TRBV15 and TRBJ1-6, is DAMVIQNPRYQVTQFGKPVTLSCSQTLNHNVMYWYQQKSSQAPKLLFHYYDKDFNNEADTPDNFQSRRPNTSFCFLDIRSPGLGDTAMYLCATSRAPAGYNSPLHFGNGTRLTVT.

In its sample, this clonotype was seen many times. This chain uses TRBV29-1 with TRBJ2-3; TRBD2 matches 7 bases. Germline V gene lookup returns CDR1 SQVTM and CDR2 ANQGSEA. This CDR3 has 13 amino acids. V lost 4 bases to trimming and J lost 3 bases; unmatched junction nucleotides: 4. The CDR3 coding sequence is TGCAGCGTTGGCGGGAGAATGACAGATACGCAGTATTTT. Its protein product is CSVGGRMTDTQYF.

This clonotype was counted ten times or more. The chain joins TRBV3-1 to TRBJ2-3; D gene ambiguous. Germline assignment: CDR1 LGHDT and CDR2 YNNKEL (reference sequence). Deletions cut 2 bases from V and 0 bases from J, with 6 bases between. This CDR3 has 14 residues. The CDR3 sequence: CASSQLGSTDTQYF. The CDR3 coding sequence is TGTGCCAGCAGCCAACTAGGAAGCACAGATACGCAGTATTTT.

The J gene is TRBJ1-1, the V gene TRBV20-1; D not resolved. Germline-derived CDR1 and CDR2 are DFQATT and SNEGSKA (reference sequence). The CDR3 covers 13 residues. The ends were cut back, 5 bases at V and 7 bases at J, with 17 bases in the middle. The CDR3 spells CSAPESGYGEAFF. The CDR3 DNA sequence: TGCAGTGCTCCCGAGTCCGGCTATGGTGAAGCTTTCTTT.

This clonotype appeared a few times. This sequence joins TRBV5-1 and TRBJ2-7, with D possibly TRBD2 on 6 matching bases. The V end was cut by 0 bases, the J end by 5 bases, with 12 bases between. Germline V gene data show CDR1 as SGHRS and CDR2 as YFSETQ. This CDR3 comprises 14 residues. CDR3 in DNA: TGCGCCAGCAGCTTGGCTTGGGGGGTCCACGAGCAGTACTTC. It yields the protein CASSLAWGVHEQYF. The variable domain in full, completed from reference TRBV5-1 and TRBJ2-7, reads KAGVTQTPRYLIKTRGQQVTLSCSPISGHRSVSWYQQTPGQGLQFLFEYFSETQRNKGNFPGRFSGRQFSNSRSEMNVSTLELGDSALYLCASSLAWGVHEQYFGPGTRLTVT.

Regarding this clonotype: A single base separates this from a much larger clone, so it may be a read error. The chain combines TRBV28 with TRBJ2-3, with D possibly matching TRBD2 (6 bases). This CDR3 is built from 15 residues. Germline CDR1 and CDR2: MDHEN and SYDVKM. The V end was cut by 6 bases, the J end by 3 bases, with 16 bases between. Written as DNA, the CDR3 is TGTGCCAGCAGGCAACTAGGGGAGGCTACAGATACGCAGTATTTT. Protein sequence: CASRQLGEATDTQYF. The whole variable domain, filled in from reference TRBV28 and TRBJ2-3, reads DVKVTQSSRYLVKRTGEKVFLECVQDMDHENMFWYRQDPGLGLRLIYFSYDVKMKEKGDIPEGYSVSREKKERFSLILESASTNQTSMYLCASRQLGEATDTQYFGPGTRLTVL.

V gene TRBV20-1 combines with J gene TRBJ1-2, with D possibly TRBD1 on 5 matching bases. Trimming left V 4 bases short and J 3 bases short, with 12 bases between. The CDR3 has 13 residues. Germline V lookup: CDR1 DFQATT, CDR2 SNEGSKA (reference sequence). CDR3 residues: CSATPGTDYGYTF. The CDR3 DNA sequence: TGCAGTGCTACTCCCGGGACGGACTATGGCTACACCTTC.

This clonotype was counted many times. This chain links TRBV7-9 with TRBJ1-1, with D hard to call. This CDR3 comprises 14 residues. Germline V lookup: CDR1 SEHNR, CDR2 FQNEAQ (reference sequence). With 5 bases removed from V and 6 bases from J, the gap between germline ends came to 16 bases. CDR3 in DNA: TGTGCCAGCAGCCCCGGAGGTGGGCAGTCTGAAGCTTTCTTT. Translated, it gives CASSPGGGQSEAFF.

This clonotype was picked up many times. The CDR3 bases are TGTGCCAGCAGTTTGCCGAGGTCCAGGGACGAACAAAACGAGCAGTACTTC. Translating it yields CASSLPRSRDEQNEQYF. The rearrangement joins TRBV28 to TRBJ2-7; D possibly matches TRBD1 or TRBD2 (5 bases each). V was shortened by 3 bases and J by 5 bases, with 23 bases between the two germline ends. The CDR3 length is 17 residues. Looked up from germline, CDR1 is MDHEN and CDR2 is SYDVKM.

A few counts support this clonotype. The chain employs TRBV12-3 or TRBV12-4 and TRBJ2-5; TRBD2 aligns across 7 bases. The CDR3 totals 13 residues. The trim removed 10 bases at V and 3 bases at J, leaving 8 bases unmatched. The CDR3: CATSSGRKETQYF. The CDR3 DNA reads TGTGCCACCTCTTCCGGGAGGAAAGAGACCCAGTACTTC.

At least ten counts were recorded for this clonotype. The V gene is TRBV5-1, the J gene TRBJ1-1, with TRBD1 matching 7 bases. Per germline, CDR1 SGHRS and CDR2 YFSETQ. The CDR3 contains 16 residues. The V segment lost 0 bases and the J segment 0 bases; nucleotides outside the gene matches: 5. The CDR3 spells CASSLAPDRMNTEAFF. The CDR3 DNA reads TGCGCCAGCAGCTTGGCTCCGGACAGGATGAACACTGAAGCTTTCTTT.

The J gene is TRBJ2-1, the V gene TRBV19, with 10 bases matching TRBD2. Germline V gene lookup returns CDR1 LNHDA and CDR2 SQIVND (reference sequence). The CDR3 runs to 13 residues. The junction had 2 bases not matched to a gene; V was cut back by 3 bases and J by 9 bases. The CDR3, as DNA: TGTGCCAGTAGTATTTCTAGCGGGAGTGAGCAGTTCTTC. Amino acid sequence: CASSISSGSEQFF.

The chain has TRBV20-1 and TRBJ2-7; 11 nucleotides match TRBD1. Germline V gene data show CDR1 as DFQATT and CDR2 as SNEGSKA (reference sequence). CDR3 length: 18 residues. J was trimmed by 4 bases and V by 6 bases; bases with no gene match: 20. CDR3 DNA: TGCAGTGCGTACGAACCCGGGACAGGGGGTGTGGGGCCTTACGAGCAGTACTTC. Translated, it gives CSAYEPGTGGVGPYEQYF.

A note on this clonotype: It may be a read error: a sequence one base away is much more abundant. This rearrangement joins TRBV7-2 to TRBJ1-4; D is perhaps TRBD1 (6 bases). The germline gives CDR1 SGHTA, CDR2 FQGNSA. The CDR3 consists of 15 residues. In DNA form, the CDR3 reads TGTGCCAGCAGCTTAGAGGGGGGGAGTAATGAAAAACTGCTTTTT. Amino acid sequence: CASSLEGGSNEKLLF.

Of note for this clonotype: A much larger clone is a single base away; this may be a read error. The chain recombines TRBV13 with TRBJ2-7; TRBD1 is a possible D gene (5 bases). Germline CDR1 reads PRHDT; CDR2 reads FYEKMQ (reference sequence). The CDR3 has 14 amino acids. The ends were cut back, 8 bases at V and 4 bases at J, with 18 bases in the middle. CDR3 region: CASAQRGAGYEQYF. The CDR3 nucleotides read TGTGCCAGCGCCCAGCGTGGGGCTGGGTACGAGCAGTACTTC.

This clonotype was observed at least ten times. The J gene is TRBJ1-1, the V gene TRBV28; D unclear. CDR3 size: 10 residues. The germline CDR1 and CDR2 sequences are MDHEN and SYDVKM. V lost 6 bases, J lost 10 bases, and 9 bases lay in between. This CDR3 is CASSTNRAFF. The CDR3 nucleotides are TGTGCCAGCAGCACGAACCGAGCTTTCTTT.

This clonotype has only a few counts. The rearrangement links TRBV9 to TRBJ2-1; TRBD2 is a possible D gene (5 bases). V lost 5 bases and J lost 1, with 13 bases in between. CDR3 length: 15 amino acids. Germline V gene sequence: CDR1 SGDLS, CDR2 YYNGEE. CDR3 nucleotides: TGTGCCAGCAGTCCGGCGGGCGAATCCTACAATGAGCAGTTCTTC. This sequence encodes CASSPAGESYNEQFF.

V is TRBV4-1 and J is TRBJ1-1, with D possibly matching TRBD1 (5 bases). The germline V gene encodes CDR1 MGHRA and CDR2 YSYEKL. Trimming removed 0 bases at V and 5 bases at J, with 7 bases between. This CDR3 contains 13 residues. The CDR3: CASSQEGETEAFF. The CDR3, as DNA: TGCGCCAGCAGCCAAGAGGGGGAGACTGAAGCTTTCTTT.

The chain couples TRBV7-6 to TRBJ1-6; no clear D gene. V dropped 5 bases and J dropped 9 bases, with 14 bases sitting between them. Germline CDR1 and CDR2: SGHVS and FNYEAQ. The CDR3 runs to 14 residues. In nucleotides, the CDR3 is TGTGCCAGCAGCCCGTCCGGGTCCCTTTCACCCCTCCACTTT. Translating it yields CASSPSGSLSPLHF.